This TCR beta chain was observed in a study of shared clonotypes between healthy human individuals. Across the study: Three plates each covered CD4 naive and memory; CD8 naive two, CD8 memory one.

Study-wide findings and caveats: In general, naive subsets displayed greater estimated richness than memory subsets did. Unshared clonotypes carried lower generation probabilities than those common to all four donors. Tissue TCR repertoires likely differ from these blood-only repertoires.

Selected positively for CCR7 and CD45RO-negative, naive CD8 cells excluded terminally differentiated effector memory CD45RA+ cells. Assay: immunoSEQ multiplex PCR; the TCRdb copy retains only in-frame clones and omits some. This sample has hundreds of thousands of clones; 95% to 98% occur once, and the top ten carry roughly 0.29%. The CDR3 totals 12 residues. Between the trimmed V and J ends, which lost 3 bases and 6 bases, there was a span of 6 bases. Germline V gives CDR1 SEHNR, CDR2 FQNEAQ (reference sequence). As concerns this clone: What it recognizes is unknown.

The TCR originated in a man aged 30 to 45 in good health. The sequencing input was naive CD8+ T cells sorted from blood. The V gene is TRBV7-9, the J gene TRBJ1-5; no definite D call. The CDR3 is CASSLGIQPQHF. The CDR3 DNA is TGTGCCAGCAGCTTGGGAATTCAGCCCCAGCATTTT.